This T cell receptor (beta chain) was captured by sequencing in a study of control samples from healthy donors and cancer patients. This clone was counted only a few times. Here immunoSEQ multiplex PCR was the method, and the copy in TCRdb shows in-frame clones only, minus some. Here the sample spans about 150,000 clones, about 91% being singletons. The sequence derives from a man aged 18-30 years in good health. What was sequenced was blood.

The CDR3 loop reads CASSFQGYGYTF. The CDR3 DNA reads TGTGCCAGCAGCTTCCAGGGCTATGGCTACACCTTC. The chain is built from TRBV5-8 and TRBJ1-2; weak D call: TRBD1 (5 bases). Trimming left V 2 bases short and J 4 bases short, with 6 bases between. This CDR3 spans 12 amino acids. Germline CDR1 is SGHTS and CDR2 is YDEGEE.